The 23 T cell receptor beta chains below come from one sample, sequenced in a study of blood T cell repertoires in COVID-19 (dated by TCRdb to between 2020 and 2021). Libraries were constructed by the immunoSEQ multiplex PCR assay. Drawn from immuneACCESS, this table holds only the in-frame rearrangements with V and J called that TCRdb kept. Clones are partly lost; checked studies trace under half to an unresolved V gene and leave the rest unexplained. The sample data list 190,000 or so clones, and about 83% of these were observed just once. Under 3% of the sample lies in the top ten. Sequenced: peripheral blood. The receptors were gathered from a man in his fifties with active or convalescent COVID-19.

This rearrangement joins TRBV7-9 to TRBJ2-7; TRBD2 aligns across 8 bases. Per the germline V gene, CDR1 is SEHNR and CDR2 is FQNEAQ (reference sequence). With 4 bases clipped from V and 2 bases from J, the junction kept 7 bases outside the gene matches. This CDR3 has 15 residues. The CDR3 DNA sequence: TGTGCCAGCAGCTGGACTGCGGGGGGACCCTACGAGCAGTACTTC. This translates into CASSWTAGGPYEQYF.

For the CDR3, the DNA is TGTGCCAGCAGTTCGACTAGCGGGATTTACAATGAGCAGTTCTTC. This codes for CASSSTSGIYNEQFF. J is TRBJ2-1 and V is TRBV14; TRBD2 matches 11 bases. The CDR3 extends over 15 amino acids. The V segment lost 6 bases and the J segment 4 bases; nucleotides outside the gene matches: 5. Germline lookup yields CDR1 SGHDN and CDR2 FVKESK.

This chain links TRBV7-9 with TRBJ1-6; unclear D gene. Germline lookup yields CDR1 SEHNR and CDR2 FQNEAQ (reference sequence). V lost 1 base, J lost 10 bases, and 14 bases lay in between. The CDR3 consists of 15 residues. The CDR3 region is CASSLVVGAGSPLHF. As DNA, the CDR3 is TGTGCCAGCAGCTTAGTGGTTGGCGCCGGGTCACCCCTCCACTTT.

This clone was detected only a few times. The genes are TRBV9 and TRBJ2-1, with TRBD2 matching over 14 bases. Germline assignment: CDR1 SGDLS and CDR2 YYNGEE. V shed 5 bases, J shed 6 bases, and the junction held 7 bases outside the gene matches. The CDR3 runs 16 residues. The CDR3 spells CASSGVGTSGGNEQFF. In nucleotides, the CDR3 is TGTGCCAGCAGTGGGGTGGGGACTAGCGGGGGCAATGAGCAGTTCTTC.

V and J are TRBV6-5 and TRBJ2-7; 8 nucleotides line up with TRBD2. The CDR3 length is 14 residues. V lost 5 bases and J lost 7; bases outside the gene matches: 10. Germline V gives CDR1 MNHEY, CDR2 SVGAGI. The CDR3 DNA reads as TGTGCCAGCAGTCCCCTCGGGGGCGGGAGGGAGCAGTACTTC. This gives the protein CASSPLGGGREQYF.

The J gene is TRBJ2-3, the V gene TRBV12-3 or TRBV12-4; D is undetermined. V lost 6 bases and J 2 bases, leaving 6 bases between the germline ends. CDR3 length: 12 residues. The CDR3 DNA is TGTGCCAGCAGGTCTTACACAGATACGCAGTATTTT. Amino acids: CASRSYTDTQYF.

This chain joins TRBV2 and TRBJ1-4, with no clear D. V was cut by 9 bases and J by 4 bases, with 6 bases left in between. CDR1 SNHLY and CDR2 FYNNEI come from the germline V gene. This CDR3 has 11 residues. The chain's CDR3 is CARQFNEKLFF. In DNA, the CDR3 is TGTGCCAGACAGTTTAATGAAAAACTGTTTTTT. The full variable domain, in which reference TRBV2 and TRBJ1-4 provide the parts outside the CDR3, is EPEVTQTPSHQVTQMGQEVILRCVPISNHLYFYWYRQILGQKVEFLVSFYNNEISEKSEIFDDQFSVERPDGSNFTLKIRSTKLEDSAMYFCARQFNEKLFFGSGTQLSVL.

CDR3 loop: CATSDQPRGGDGYTF. CDR3 nucleotide sequence: TGTGCCACCAGTGATCAACCTAGGGGCGGAGATGGCTACACCTTC. V is TRBV24-1 and J is TRBJ1-2; D is possibly TRBD1 (5 bases). The ends were cut back, 3 bases at V and 6 bases at J, with 16 bases in the middle. CDR1 and CDR2 (germline): KGHDR, SFDVKD. This CDR3 is 15 amino acids long.

The V call is TRBV11-2, the J call TRBJ2-7; D is ambiguous. CDR1 and CDR2 (germline): SGHAT, FQNNGV. The CDR3 covers 15 residues. The V gene lost 5 bases and the J gene lost 0 bases, with 14 bases spanning the gap. CDR3 nucleotides: TGTGCCAGCAGCCCGCTACCGCTGAGCTCCTACGAGCAGTACTTC. It translates to CASSPLPLSSYEQYF.

The genes are TRBV6-5 and TRBJ1-4; 7 bases align to TRBD1. This CDR3 contains 15 residues. Unmatched junction bases numbered 3, after V lost 2 bases and J lost 3 bases. CDR1 and CDR2 from the germline V gene are MNHEY and SVGAGI. CDR3 nucleotides: TGTGCCAGCAGTTACAGGGACAGTCCTAATGAAAAACTGTTTTTT. Its translation: CASSYRDSPNEKLFF.

The V call is TRBV7-2, the J call TRBJ2-3; 8 bases are shared with TRBD2. Germline V gene sequence: CDR1 SGHTA, CDR2 FQGNSA. V gave up 6 bases and J gave up 14 bases; unmatched junction bases: 10. This CDR3 contains 12 residues. CDR3: CASSPSGGLMYF. CDR3 in DNA: TGTGCCAGCAGTCCCAGCGGGGGCCTTATGTATTTT.

This rearrangement joins TRBV10-3 to TRBJ2-2; D is undetermined. The CDR3 extends over 13 amino acids. CDR1 is ENHRY, CDR2 SYGVKD, per germline. Trimming cost V 10 bases and J 0 bases, with 9 bases left between them. CDR3 in DNA: TGTGCCACCGTGTCCTCGAACACCGGGGAGCTGTTTTTT. Its translation: CATVSSNTGELFF.

The rearrangement links TRBV5-1 to TRBJ2-5; TRBD2 matches 9 bases. Per germline, CDR1 SGHRS and CDR2 YFSETQ. V lost 7 bases and J lost 2; bases outside the gene matches: 9. This CDR3 region has 15 residues. The CDR3 nucleotides are TGCGCCAGCGTTCCTAGCGGGGCCTGGCAAGAGACCCAGTACTTC. This encodes CASVPSGAWQETQYF.

The chain has TRBV6-5 and TRBJ2-5; 7 nucleotides line up with TRBD1. CDR1 is MNHEY, CDR2 SVGAGI, per germline. J lost 0 bases, V lost 7 bases, and 8 bases had no gene match. The CDR3 has 15 amino acids. CDR3 nucleotide sequence: TGTGCCAGCATGGGACAGACGACGTACCAAGAGACCCAGTACTTC. Its translation: CASMGQTTYQETQYF.

V gene TRBV3-1 (or the pseudogene TRBV3-2) combines with J gene TRBJ2-7; 7 bases are a match to TRBD2. CDR3 size: 16 residues. From germline, CDR1 is LGHDT and CDR2 YNNKEL (reference sequence). V was pared by 4 bases and J by 5 bases, with 14 bases of the junction left unmatched. In DNA, the CDR3 is TGTGCCAGCAGCCCGCTAAGGGGCGGGAGAGTAAACGAGCAGTACTTC. The encoded protein is CASSPLRGGRVNEQYF.

Only one count was recorded for this clone. V and J are TRBV19 and TRBJ2-7; D may be TRBD1 (6 bases). Per germline, CDR1 LNHDA and CDR2 SQIVND (reference sequence). Trimming removed 4 bases at V and 3 bases at J, with 16 bases between. The CDR3 is made up of 15 amino acids. The CDR3 protein is CASSTGTPKGYEQYF. In nucleotides, the CDR3 is TGTGCCAGTAGTACTGGGACACCGAAGGGCTACGAGCAGTACTTC.

The V gene is TRBV20-1, the J gene TRBJ1-2; D unclear. Germline V gene lookup returns CDR1 DFQATT and CDR2 SNEGSKA (reference sequence). V was cut by 3 bases and J by 2 bases, with 7 bases left in between. This CDR3 contains 12 residues. The CDR3 coding sequence is TGCAGTGCTAGTAACCAGAACTATGGCTACACCTTC. It encodes CSASNQNYGYTF.

The rearrangement links TRBV7-9 to TRBJ1-1; D not certain. The V and J ends lost 2 bases and 6 bases respectively, with 10 bases between them. This CDR3 contains 13 residues. Per germline, CDR1 SEHNR and CDR2 FQNEAQ (reference sequence). DNA of the CDR3: TGTGCCAGCAGCTTATTGATTCGCGCTGAAGCTTTCTTT. Its translation is CASSLLIRAEAFF.

This chain joins TRBV7-8 and TRBJ1-4; weak D call: TRBD1 (5 bases). The V gene's germline CDR1 is SGHVS and CDR2 FQNEAQ. V shed 2 bases and J shed 0 bases, with 10 bases lying between them. There are 16 residues in the CDR3. CDR3 sequence: CASSLLRGSTNEKLFF. The DNA of the CDR3 is TGTGCCAGCAGCTTACTGCGGGGGTCAACTAATGAAAAACTGTTTTTT.

This chain links TRBV30 with TRBJ1-1; D remains ambiguous. CDR3 size: 12 residues. The germline CDR1 and CDR2 sequences are GTSNPN and SVGIG (reference sequence). Trimming took off 3 bases at V and 8 bases at J, with 13 bases between the two ends. The CDR3 nucleotides read TGTGCCTGGAGGTTTAGAGAGGGCGAAGCTTTCTTT. Translated, it gives CAWRFREGEAFF.

This clone was seen ten or more times. This chain links TRBV9 with TRBJ1-2; 7 bases align to TRBD1. V lost 4 bases, J lost 8 bases, and 5 bases stayed unmatched. This CDR3 has 12 amino acids. The germline V gene encodes CDR1 SGDLS and CDR2 YYNGEE. In DNA, the CDR3 is TGTGCCAGCAGCAAGGGACAGAAAGGCTACACCTTC. It specifies CASSKGQKGYTF.

This clone was seen only a few times. The V gene is TRBV7-3, the J gene TRBJ2-5; no definite D call. V lost 4 bases, J lost 1 base, and 7 bases lay in between. Germline-derived CDR1 and CDR2 are SGHTA and FQGTGA. This CDR3 comprises 13 residues. This CDR3 reads CASSSWAQETQYF. In DNA, the CDR3 is TGTGCCAGCAGCTCCTGGGCCCAAGAGACCCAGTACTTC.

The chain couples TRBV27 to TRBJ1-2; perhaps TRBD1 as D (5 bases). V was shortened by 4 bases and J by 6 bases, with 15 bases between the two germline ends. From germline, CDR1 is MNHEY and CDR2 SMNVEV (reference sequence). The CDR3 is made up of 14 amino acids. The CDR3 bases are TGTGCCAGCAGTTCGGCGGCAGGGATTCATGGCTACACCTTC. This encodes CASSSAAGIHGYTF.